This entry is about one TCR beta chain. Antigen: not known. Using immunoSEQ multiplex PCR, the repertoire was profiled, and TCRdb retains in-frame clones only, with some absent. This table has 150,000 to 200,000 clones, roughly 84% appearing once. The donors were members of the approximately 120-subject validation cohort (separate from the approximately 670-subject first cohort). This sample is drawn from a study of cytomegalovirus exposure and HLA in healthy donors. Study in general: The 95 to 150 validation repertoires, a later analysis reported, used the same platform as the approximately 630 first-cohort repertoires.

Notes on the study in general: Testing in vitro showed a few CMV-associated chains specific for CMV antigens. That first-cohort TCR clusters tended to co-occur in the 95 to 150 validation repertoires was found in a later analysis.

The trim removed 5 bases at V and 4 bases at J, leaving 9 bases unmatched. Germline V CDR1 and CDR2: KGHSH, LQKENI. The CDR3 runs to 15 residues. What was sequenced was PBMCs. The J gene is TRBJ2-7, the V gene TRBV18, with 9 bases matching TRBD1. This receptor was taken from a man younger than 30 in good health and CMV-seropositive. This CDR3 is CASSTGQGPGYEQYF. The CDR3 DNA follows: TGTGCCAGCTCAACCGGACAGGGGCCTGGGTACGAGCAGTACTTC.